The clone carrying this T cell receptor beta chain was seen only a few times. The antigen is unknown. The data are from a study of CD4+ T cells in melanoma. The study, taken as a whole, reports: Neoantigen-specific CD4+ T cells in melanoma reportedly had diverse differentiation states. A reported correlation linked neoantigen-specific CD4+ T cells to CD8+, macrophage and B cell function.

TCRdb's table, derived via immunoSEQ multiplex PCR, lists solely in-frame clones and lacks some. Of some 4,900 clones in the sample, about 61% are singletons; the top ten hold around 27%. The sequencing sample was made of cells from a culture (not recorded whether cultured in vitro). The TCR was taken from a human donor with melanoma.

CDR3 region: CASSMGRTQETQYF. The CDR3 nucleotides read TGTGCCAGCAGCATGGGACGGACCCAAGAGACCCAGTACTTC. V and J are TRBV7-9 and TRBJ2-5, with D perhaps assigned TRBD1 or TRBD2 (5 bases each). Per germline, CDR1 SEHNR and CDR2 FQNEAQ (reference sequence). Trimming took 5 bases from V and 1 from J, leaving 11 bases between them. There are 14 residues in the CDR3.